This section outlines one T cell receptor beta chain sequence together with its context. What it binds is unknown. Primers for the PCR totalled 60 Vbeta and 13 Jbeta. Per the study methods: Later work found 65 million to 90 million unique TCR beta chains, with about 10 million shared. The table came from immunoSEQ multiplex PCR; TCRdb's copy has only in-frame clones and leaves some out. V, J and clone size are taken as reported in that table, and D and trimming were inferred from the DNA itself. The data show 130,000 to 150,000 clones, 75% to 80% seen once. The data belong to a study of cytomegalovirus exposure and HLA in healthy donors. Study-level findings and limits: Accurate prediction of HLA-A and HLA-B alleles (for most subjects) was reportedly achieved from TCR beta sequences. Presence/absence analyses rested on an assumption that sequencing depth was roughly uniform across donors.

This CDR3 spans 15 amino acids. V was pared by 8 bases and J by 6 bases, with 9 bases of the junction left unmatched. CDR1 and CDR2 (germline): MDHEN, SYDVKM. The chain uses TRBV28 and TRBJ2-6; 8 bases line up with TRBD1. This receptor was identified in a young man in good health and CMV-seronegative. The sample taken for sequencing was PBMCs. The CDR3 spells CASYSSGGSANVLTF. For the CDR3, the DNA is TGTGCCAGCTATTCCTCAGGGGGCTCGGCCAACGTCCTGACTTTC.